The present T cell receptor beta chain was sequenced within a study of CD8 T cells in ankylosing spondylitis. Whole-study findings and limits: Reportedly, disease-linked clones are significantly enriched in ankylosing spondylitis patients' matched synovial fluid. A TCR beta motif made of fewer than ten highly homologous variants seemed typical of ankylosing spondylitis blood.

The CDR3 covers 16 residues. V trimming: 2 bases; J trimming: 3 bases; junction bases outside the gene matches: 4. Germline CDR1 reads MDHEN; CDR2 reads SYDVKM. Concerning this clonotype: Its antigen remains unidentified.

Researchers built TCR beta libraries using quantitative 5'-RACE with molecular barcodes. TCRdb recomputed calls from the 5' RACE reads with MiXCR, one row per CDR3 protein. The sample contains about 130,000 distinct CDR3 sequences, 9.5% to 12% of which appear only once. The sequencing sample was made of blood, either unsorted or a sorted T cell fraction (not recorded which). The TCR originated in a female donor with ankylosing spondylitis or in good health (not recorded which). The chain uses TRBV28 and TRBJ2-3, with 11 nucleotides matching TRBD2. The CDR3 spells CASSLGTSGHTDTQYF. The CDR3 DNA reads TGTGCCAGCAGTTTAGGGACTAGCGGCCATACAGATACGCAGTATTTT.